One and the same sample provided the 26 T cell receptor beta chains below, sequenced in a study of T cells in women clearing cervical HPV infection. Here immunoSEQ multiplex PCR was the method, and the copy in TCRdb shows in-frame clones only, minus some. This sample's table reports about 27,000 clones. Source material: blood buffy coat. These receptors all stem from a woman between 18 and 70 years old with a cervical HPV16 infection that either progressed to CIN3+ or cleared (not recorded which).

Concerning this clone itself: The CDR3 end is not reached by the read, which stops 3 residues before it; the germline J gene fills it in. The chain has TRBV18 and TRBJ2-3, with 11 nucleotides matching TRBD2. V lost 4 bases and J lost 1; bases outside the gene matches: 1. Germline lookup yields CDR1 KGHSH and CDR2 LQKENI. The CDR3 is made up of 15 amino acids. The CDR3 reads CASSRGLAGTDTQYF. The CDR3 bases that were read are TGTGCCAGCTCACGGGGACTAGCGGGCACAGATACG.

CDR3 in amino acids: CASRPRATNEKLFF. The sequenced CDR3 bases are TGTGCCAGCAGACCCAGGGCGACTAATGAAAAA. J is TRBJ1-4 and V is TRBV2, with D perhaps matching TRBD1 (5 bases). The read terminates 3 residues before the CDR3 end, so the remaining end is supplied by the germline J gene. V was trimmed by 6 bases and J by 2 bases, leaving 10 bases between them. The CDR3 sequence is 14 residues long. The germline CDR1 and CDR2 sequences are SNHLY and FYNNEI.

In regard to this clone: The CDR3 is cut off 3 residues early in the read; its end comes from the germline J gene. The rearrangement links TRBV2 to TRBJ1-1; the D gene is possibly TRBD1 (6 bases). The CDR3 runs to 15 residues. Trimming took 9 bases from V and 0 from J, leaving 17 bases between them. CDR1 is SNHLY and CDR2 is FYNNEI in the germline V gene. The covered CDR3 bases are TGTGCCAGACTTGATACAGGGCGTATGAACACTGAA. Translated, it gives CARLDTGRMNTE. The full CDR3 protein reads CARLDTGRMNTEAFF. The whole variable domain, filled in from reference TRBV2 and TRBJ1-1, reads EPEVTQTPSHQVTQMGQEVILRCVPISNHLYFYWYRQILGQKVEFLVSFYNNEISEKSEIFDDQFSVERPDGSNFTLKIRSTKLEDSAMYFCARLDTGRMNTEAFFGQGTRLTVV.

As to this clone: The read stops 3 residues short of the end of the CDR3; the missing end is completed from the germline J gene. V usage is TRBV9 and J usage is TRBJ1-1; D unclear. V was pared by 0 bases and J by 0 bases, with 3 bases between. The CDR3 runs 13 residues. CDR1 is SGDLS and CDR2 is YYNGEE in the germline V gene. The CDR3: CASSVDMNTEAFF. The CDR3 DNA, read in part, is TGTGCCAGCAGCGTAGATATGAACACTGAA.

In regard to this clone: From the germline J gene comes the end of the CDR3, since the read stops 3 residues before it. This sequence joins TRBV29-1 and TRBJ1-4; tentatively, D is TRBD1 (6 bases). The CDR3 loop spans 15 amino acids. Trimming removed 4 bases at V and 0 bases at J, with 12 bases between. In germline, CDR1 is SQVTM, CDR2 ANQGSEA. The covered CDR3 bases are TGCAGCGTTGCATGGGGGCGGTCAACTAATGAAAAA. The encoded protein is CSVAWGRSTNEK. The full CDR3 is CSVAWGRSTNEKLFF.

Comments on this clone: The read ends 3 residues early relative to the CDR3; the germline J gene fills the gap. The chain is built from TRBV14 and TRBJ2-5; 7 bases fit TRBD2. Per the germline V gene, CDR1 is SGHDN and CDR2 is FVKESK. Trimming at V came to 0 bases and at J to 2 bases, leaving 15 bases not matched to a gene. This CDR3 comprises 19 residues. The DNA read from the CDR3 is TGTGCCAGCAGCCAAGATGGGATTCGGGCTAGCGGAAATCAAGAGACC. As protein: CASSQDGIRASGNQET. The entire CDR3 protein is CASSQDGIRASGNQETQYF.

A remark on this clone: Read coverage stops 3 residues before the CDR3 terminus; the germline J gene supplies the remainder. This rearrangement joins TRBV2 to TRBJ2-1; no definite D call. Per germline, CDR1 SNHLY and CDR2 FYNNEI. The CDR3 is 12 residues long. The V and J ends lost 5 bases and 5 bases respectively, with 7 bases between them. The CDR3 region is CASSSLNNEQFF. Incomplete CDR3 DNA: TGTGCCAGCAGTTCCCTAAACAATGAG.

The CDR3 sequence is CASSRTPEQYF. The part of the CDR3 DNA that was read is TGTGCCAGCAGTAGGACACCCGAG. The rearrangement uses TRBV28 and TRBJ2-7; possibly TRBD1 for D (5 bases). The CDR3 end is not reached by the read, which stops 3 residues before it; the germline J gene fills it in. This CDR3 has 11 residues. Per the germline V gene, CDR1 is MDHEN and CDR2 is SYDVKM. V lost 5 bases and J lost 6, with 8 bases in between.

CDR3 region: CASRPGGGANEKLFF. The sequenced CDR3 bases are TGTGCCAGCAGACCGGGAGGGGGAGCTAATGAAAAA. This chain joins TRBV28 and TRBJ1-4; a weak D match, TRBD1 (6 bases). The read ends 3 residues shy of where the CDR3 ends; the end is completed using the germline J gene. Germline V CDR1 and CDR2: MDHEN, SYDVKM. The CDR3 length is 15 residues. Trimming cost V 6 bases and J 3 bases, with 14 bases left between them. Drawing the rest from reference TRBV28 and TRBJ1-4, the complete variable domain is DVKVTQSSRYLVKRTGEKVFLECVQDMDHENMFWYRQDPGLGLRLIYFSYDVKMKEKGDIPEGYSVSREKKERFSLILESASTNQTSMYLCASRPGGGANEKLFFGSGTQLSVL.

Turning to this clone: The DNA ends 3 residues before the CDR3 does, and the rest of the CDR3 is filled in from the germline J gene. The chain recombines TRBV7-9 with TRBJ2-5; 9 bases agree with TRBD1. Per germline, CDR1 SEHNR and CDR2 FQNEAQ (reference sequence). J was trimmed by 4 bases and V by 7 bases; bases with no gene match: 4. The CDR3 loop spans 13 amino acids. The part of the CDR3 DNA that was read is TGTGCCAGCACCGGGACAGGGAGAGAGACC. Protein: CASTGTGRET. Given in full, the CDR3 is CASTGTGRETQYF.

About this clone: From the germline J gene comes the end of the CDR3, since the read stops 3 residues before it. The chain uses TRBV30 and TRBJ2-3, with 13 bases fitting TRBD2. Trimming removed 5 bases from V and 6 bases from J; junction bases left unmatched: 8. This CDR3 has 15 amino acids. Looked up from germline, CDR1 is GTSNPN and CDR2 is SVGIG (reference sequence). CDR3 in amino acids: CAWRRTSGRQDTQYF. The CDR3 DNA, read in part, is TGTGCCTGGCGAAGGACTAGCGGGAGACAGGATACG.

Regarding this clone: The read stops 3 residues short of the end of the CDR3; the missing end is completed from the germline J gene. The J gene is TRBJ2-2, the V gene TRBV13; no reliable D call. Per germline, CDR1 PRHDT and CDR2 FYEKMQ (reference sequence). This CDR3 is 13 amino acids long. The sequenced part of the CDR3 DNA is TGTGCCAGCAGCATGAGTAAGGGTTCACCG. This translates into CASSMSKGSP. The complete CDR3 sequence is CASSMSKGSPLFF.

Concerning this clone: The CDR3 goes on 3 residues after the read ends, and that part is filled in from the germline J gene. The chain couples TRBV11-3 to TRBJ1-1; D not certain. This CDR3 region has 14 residues. Trimming cost V 2 bases and J 5 bases, with 12 bases left between them. In germline, CDR1 is SGHNT, CDR2 YENEEA. CDR3 residues: CASSLWGSGTEAFF. The sequenced CDR3 bases are TGTGCCAGCAGCTTATGGGGAAGCGGAACTGAA.

On this clone: Read coverage stops 3 residues before the CDR3 terminus; the germline J gene supplies the remainder. The chain combines TRBV5-1 with TRBJ1-6; D gene ambiguous. V gave up 4 bases and J gave up 0 bases, with 11 bases separating them. Per germline, CDR1 SGHRS and CDR2 YFSETQ. The CDR3 totals 16 residues. CDR3 DNA (partial): TGCGCCAGCAGCCAGAGGGTGGGCTCCTATAATTCACCC. Protein product: CASSQRVGSYNSP. The full CDR3 protein reads CASSQRVGSYNSPLHF.

Regarding this clone: The missing CDR3 end, 3 residues past where the read stops, is filled in from the germline J gene. This chain links TRBV30 with TRBJ1-1; TRBD1 agrees at 8 bases. This CDR3 region has 14 residues. V was clipped by 2 bases and J by 4 bases; unmatched bases: 6. The germline V gene encodes CDR1 GTSNPN and CDR2 SVGIG (reference sequence). CDR3 sequence: CAWSLQGARTEAFF. The covered CDR3 bases are TGTGCCTGGAGTCTTCAGGGGGCGCGCACTGAA.

A word on this clone: Read coverage stops 3 residues before the CDR3 terminus; the germline J gene supplies the remainder. The chain carries TRBV18 and TRBJ1-2, with D tentatively TRBD1 (5 bases). CDR1 and CDR2 from the germline V gene are KGHSH and LQKENI. This CDR3 is 17 amino acids long. The CDR3 DNA, read in part, is TGTGCCAGCTCACCACCAAGTCTAGCGGGACGCACAGATACC. It specifies CASSPPSLAGRTDT. The whole CDR3 sequence reads CASSPPSLAGRTDTYTF.

The sequenced part of the CDR3 DNA is TGCGCCAGCAGCTTCGAACAGGGCACCTACTACGAG. It codes for CASSFEQGTYYE. The full CDR3 protein reads CASSFEQGTYYEQYF. The gene calls are TRBV5-1 and TRBJ2-7; possible D gene TRBD1, 6 bases. The CDR3 extends 3 residues past the end of the read, so its final part is completed from the germline J gene. Germline V gene sequence: CDR1 SGHRS, CDR2 YFSETQ. The CDR3 has 15 amino acids. Trimming left V 2 bases short and J 3 bases short, with 15 bases between.

On this clone itself: Read sequence stops 3 residues before the CDR3 end, and the germline J gene provides the missing end. The chain employs TRBV19 and TRBJ2-3, with 7 positions matching TRBD1. This CDR3 is 13 amino acids long. Germline V CDR1 and CDR2: LNHDA, SQIVND (reference sequence). The part of the CDR3 DNA that was read is TGTGCCAGTTCCACCAGGGGGAGTCAGCCG. Translating gives CASSTRGSQP. The complete CDR3 reads CASSTRGSQPQYF.

A word on this clone: The read falls 3 residues short of the CDR3 end, and the missing part is taken from the germline J gene. The chain couples TRBV11-3 to TRBJ2-3; D is ambiguous. This CDR3 has 11 residues. Looked up from germline, CDR1 is SGHNT and CDR2 is YENEEA. Trimming removed 3 bases from V and 5 bases from J, with 3 bases in between. The part of the CDR3 DNA that was read is TGTGCCAGCAGCTTCCGAGATACG. This translates into CASSFRDT. The entire CDR3 reads CASSFRDTQYF.

Points on this clone: The read ends 3 residues shy of where the CDR3 ends; the end is completed using the germline J gene. The chain recombines TRBV12-5 with TRBJ1-4; unclear D gene. The CDR3 is 15 residues long. Looked up from germline, CDR1 is LGHNT and CDR2 is FRNRAP. CDR3 amino acids: CASGLSSSVRGKLFF. The covered CDR3 bases are TGTGCTAGTGGTTTGTCTAGTAGTGTCCGGGGTAAA.

As for this clone: The read stops 3 residues short of the end of the CDR3; the missing end is completed from the germline J gene. The V and J genes are TRBV4-1 and TRBJ2-3; TRBD2 matches 8 bases. Per germline, CDR1 MGHRA and CDR2 YSYEKL. V was clipped by 4 bases and J by 3 bases; unmatched bases: 6. There are 15 residues in the CDR3. The covered CDR3 bases are TGCGCCAGCAGCCGACCGGGACTAGTTACAGATACG. It codes for CASSRPGLVTDT. From start to end, the CDR3 is CASSRPGLVTDTQYF.

In the case of this clone: The DNA ends 3 residues before the CDR3 does, and the rest of the CDR3 is filled in from the germline J gene. The J gene is TRBJ1-5, the V gene TRBV6-1; TRBD1 agrees at 7 bases. The CDR3 sequence is 13 residues long. The junction had 4 bases not matched to a gene; V was cut back by 4 bases and J by 7 bases. From germline, CDR1 is MNHNS and CDR2 SASEGT. The CDR3 DNA, read in part, is TGTGCCAGCAGTGGACAGGGTAGGCAGCCC. Protein: CASSGQGRQP. The complete CDR3 reads CASSGQGRQPQHF.

In regard to this clone: From the germline J gene comes the end of the CDR3, since the read stops 3 residues before it. The chain has TRBV5-1 and TRBJ1-4; D not resolved. The CDR3 covers 15 residues. CDR1 SGHRS and CDR2 YFSETQ come from the germline V gene. Trimming removed 0 bases at V and 5 bases at J, with 11 bases between. CDR3 residues: CASSLAAVTNEKLFF. The covered CDR3 bases are TGCGCCAGCAGCTTGGCCGCAGTTACGAATGAAAAA. Together with reference TRBV5-1 and TRBJ1-4, the CDR3 gives the full variable domain: KAGVTQTPRYLIKTRGQQVTLSCSPISGHRSVSWYQQTPGQGLQFLFEYFSETQRNKGNFPGRFSGRQFSNSRSEMNVSTLELGDSALYLCASSLAAVTNEKLFFGSGTQLSVL.

On this clone itself: The read falls 3 residues short of the CDR3 end, and the missing part is taken from the germline J gene. V usage is TRBV5-1 and J usage is TRBJ2-1; D is possibly TRBD1 (5 bases). V gave up 3 bases and J gave up 2 bases, with 12 bases separating them. CDR1 and CDR2 (germline): SGHRS, YFSETQ. The CDR3 sequence is 15 residues long. CDR3 DNA (partial): TGCGCCAGCAGCTCGTTGGCAGGGCCCTACAATGAG. Its translation is CASSSLAGPYNE. The entire CDR3 protein reads CASSSLAGPYNEQFF.

Details on this clone: The read gets to within 3 residues of the CDR3 end, and the germline J gene fills in the rest. This rearrangement joins TRBV20-1 to TRBJ2-2, with a possible D match to TRBD1 (6 bases). Germline V lookup: CDR1 DFQATT, CDR2 SNEGSKA (reference sequence). The CDR3 length is 14 residues. V lost 1 base to trimming and J lost 4 bases, with 10 bases between them. CDR3 loop: CSARVTRGTGELFF. The part of the CDR3 DNA that was read is TGCAGTGCTAGAGTCACCAGGGGCACCGGGGAG.

Note on this clone: The read finishes 3 residues shy of the CDR3 end, and the germline J gene is used to complete it. The J gene is TRBJ1-2, the V gene TRBV7-9; D is uncertain. The germline V gene has CDR1 SEHNR and CDR2 FQNEAQ (reference sequence). This CDR3 is 14 amino acids long. V lost 4 bases to trimming and J lost 1 base, with 10 bases between them. The sequenced part of the CDR3 DNA is TGTGCCAGCAGCTGGCTCGACAATAACTATGGC. Protein product: CASSWLDNNYG. The CDR3, in full, reads CASSWLDNNYGYTF.